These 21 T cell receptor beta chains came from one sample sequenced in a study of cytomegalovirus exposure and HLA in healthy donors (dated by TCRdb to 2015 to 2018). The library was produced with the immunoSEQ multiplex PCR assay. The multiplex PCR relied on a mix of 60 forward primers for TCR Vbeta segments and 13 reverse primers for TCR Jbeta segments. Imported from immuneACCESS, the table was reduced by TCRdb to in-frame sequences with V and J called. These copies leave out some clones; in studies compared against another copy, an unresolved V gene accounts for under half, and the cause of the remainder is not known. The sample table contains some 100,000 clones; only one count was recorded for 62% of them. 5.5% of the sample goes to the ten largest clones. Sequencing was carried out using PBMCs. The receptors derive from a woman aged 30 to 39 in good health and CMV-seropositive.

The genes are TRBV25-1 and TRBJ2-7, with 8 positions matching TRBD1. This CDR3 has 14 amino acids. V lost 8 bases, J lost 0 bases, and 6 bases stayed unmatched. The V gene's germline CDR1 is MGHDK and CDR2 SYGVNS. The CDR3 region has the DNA TGTGCCAGCTCTCCAGGGGGCTACTCCTACGAGCAGTACTTC. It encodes CASSPGGYSYEQYF.

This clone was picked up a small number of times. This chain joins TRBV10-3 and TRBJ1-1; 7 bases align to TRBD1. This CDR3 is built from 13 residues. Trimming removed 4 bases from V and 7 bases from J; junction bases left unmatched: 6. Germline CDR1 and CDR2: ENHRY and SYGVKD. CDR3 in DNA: TGTGCCATCAGTGGAGAGGGGGCTGGTGAAGCTTTCTTT. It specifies CAISGEGAGEAFF.

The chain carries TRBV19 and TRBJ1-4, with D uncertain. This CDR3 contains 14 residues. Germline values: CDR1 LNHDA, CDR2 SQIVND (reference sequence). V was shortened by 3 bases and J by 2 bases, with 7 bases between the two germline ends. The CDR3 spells CASSIRATNEKLFF. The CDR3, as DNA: TGTGCCAGTAGTATCCGAGCGACTAATGAAAAACTGTTTTTT.

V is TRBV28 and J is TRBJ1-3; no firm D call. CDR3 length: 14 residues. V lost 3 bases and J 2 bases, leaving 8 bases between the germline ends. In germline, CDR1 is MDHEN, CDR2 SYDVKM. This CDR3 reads CASSFFQTGNTIYF. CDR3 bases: TGTGCCAGCAGTTTCTTTCAGACTGGAAACACCATATATTTT.

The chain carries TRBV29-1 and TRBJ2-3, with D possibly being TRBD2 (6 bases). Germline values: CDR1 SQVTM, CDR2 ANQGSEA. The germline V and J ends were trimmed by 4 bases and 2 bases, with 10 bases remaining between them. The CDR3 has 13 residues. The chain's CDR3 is CSVAGDSTDTQYF. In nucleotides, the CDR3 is TGCAGCGTTGCGGGGGACTCCACAGATACGCAGTATTTT.

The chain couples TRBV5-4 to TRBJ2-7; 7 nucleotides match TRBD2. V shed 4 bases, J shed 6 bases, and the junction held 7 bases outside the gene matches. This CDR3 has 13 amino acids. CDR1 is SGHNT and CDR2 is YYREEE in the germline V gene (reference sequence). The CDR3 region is CASSTILASEQYF. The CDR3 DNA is TGTGCCAGCAGCACCATACTAGCGAGCGAGCAGTACTTC.

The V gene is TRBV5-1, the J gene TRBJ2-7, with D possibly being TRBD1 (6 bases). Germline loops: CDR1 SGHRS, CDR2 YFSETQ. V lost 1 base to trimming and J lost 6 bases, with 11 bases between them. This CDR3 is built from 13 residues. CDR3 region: CASSLMTGPEQYF. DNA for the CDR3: TGCGCCAGCAGCTTGATGACAGGTCCCGAGCAGTACTTC.

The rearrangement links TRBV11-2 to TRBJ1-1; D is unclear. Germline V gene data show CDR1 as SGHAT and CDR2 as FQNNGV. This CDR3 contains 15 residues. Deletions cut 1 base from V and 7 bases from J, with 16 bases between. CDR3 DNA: TGTGCCAGCAGCTTAGCCCGAGGGTATGAGGGTGAAGCTTTCTTT. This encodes CASSLARGYEGEAFF.

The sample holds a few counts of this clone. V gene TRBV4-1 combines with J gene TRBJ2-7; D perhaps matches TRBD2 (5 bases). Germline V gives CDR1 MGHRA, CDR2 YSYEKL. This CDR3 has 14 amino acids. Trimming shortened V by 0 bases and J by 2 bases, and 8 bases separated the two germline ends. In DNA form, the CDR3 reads TGCGCCAGCAGCCAAGATGGACTTCCCTACGAGCAGTACTTC. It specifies CASSQDGLPYEQYF.

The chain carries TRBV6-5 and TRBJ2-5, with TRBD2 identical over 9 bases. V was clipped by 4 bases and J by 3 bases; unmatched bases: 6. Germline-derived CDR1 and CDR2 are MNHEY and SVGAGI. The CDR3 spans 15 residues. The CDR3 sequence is CASSFLSSGEETQYF. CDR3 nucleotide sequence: TGTGCCAGCAGTTTCTTGTCTAGCGGGGAAGAGACCCAGTACTTC.

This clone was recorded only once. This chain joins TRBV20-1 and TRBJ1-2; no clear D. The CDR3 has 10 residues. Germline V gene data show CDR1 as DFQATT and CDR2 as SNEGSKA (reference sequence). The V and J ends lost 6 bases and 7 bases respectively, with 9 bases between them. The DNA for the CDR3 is TGCAGTGCGAAGGAGCGTGGCTACACCTTC. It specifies CSAKERGYTF.

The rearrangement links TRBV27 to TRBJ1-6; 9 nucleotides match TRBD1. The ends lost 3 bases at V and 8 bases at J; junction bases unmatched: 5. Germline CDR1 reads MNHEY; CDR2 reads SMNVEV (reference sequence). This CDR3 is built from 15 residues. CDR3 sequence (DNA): TGTGCCAGCAGTTTGACAGGGGGAAGTTATTCACCCCTCCACTTT. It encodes CASSLTGGSYSPLHF.

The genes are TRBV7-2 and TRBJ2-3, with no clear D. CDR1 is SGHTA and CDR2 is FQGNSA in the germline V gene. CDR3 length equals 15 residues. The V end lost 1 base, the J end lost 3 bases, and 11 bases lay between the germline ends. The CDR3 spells CASSLVTARTDTQYF. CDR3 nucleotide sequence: TGTGCCAGCAGCTTAGTCACAGCACGGACAGATACGCAGTATTTT.

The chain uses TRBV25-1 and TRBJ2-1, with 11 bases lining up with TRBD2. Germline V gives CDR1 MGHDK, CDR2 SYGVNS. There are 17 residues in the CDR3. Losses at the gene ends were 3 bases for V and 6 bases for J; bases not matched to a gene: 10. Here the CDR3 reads CASSDISGGANVNEQFF. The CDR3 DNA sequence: TGTGCCAGCAGTGATATTAGCGGGGGGGCAAATGTCAATGAGCAGTTCTTC. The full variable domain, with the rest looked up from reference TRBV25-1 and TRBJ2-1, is EADIYQTPRYLVIGTGKKITLECSQTMGHDKMYWYQQDPGMELHLIHYSYGVNSTEKGDLSSESTVSRIRTEHFPLTLESARPSHTSQYLCASSDISGGANVNEQFFGPGTRLTVL.

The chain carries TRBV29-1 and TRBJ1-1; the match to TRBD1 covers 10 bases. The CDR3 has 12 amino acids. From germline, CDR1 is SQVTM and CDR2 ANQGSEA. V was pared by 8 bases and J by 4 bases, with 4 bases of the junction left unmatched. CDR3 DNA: TGCAGCTCTAGGACAGGGGGCACTGAAGCTTTCTTT. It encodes CSSRTGGTEAFF.

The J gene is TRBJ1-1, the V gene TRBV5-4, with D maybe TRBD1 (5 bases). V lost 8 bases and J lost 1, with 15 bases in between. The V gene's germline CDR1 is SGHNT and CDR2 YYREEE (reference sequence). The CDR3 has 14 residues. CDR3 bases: TGTGCCAGTGAGGGAGGGGCTCGGAACACTGAAGCTTTCTTT. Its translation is CASEGGARNTEAFF.

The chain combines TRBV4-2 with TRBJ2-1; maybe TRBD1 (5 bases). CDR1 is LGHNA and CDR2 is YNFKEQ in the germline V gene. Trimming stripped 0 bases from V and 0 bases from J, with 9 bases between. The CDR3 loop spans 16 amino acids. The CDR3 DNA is TGTGCCAGCAGCCAAGATCCCCAGGGCTCCTACAATGAGCAGTTCTTC. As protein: CASSQDPQGSYNEQFF.

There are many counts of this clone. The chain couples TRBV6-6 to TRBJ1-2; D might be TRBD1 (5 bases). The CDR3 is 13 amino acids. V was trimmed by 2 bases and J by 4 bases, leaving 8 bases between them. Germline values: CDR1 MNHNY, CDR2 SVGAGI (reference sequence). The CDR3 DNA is TGTGCCAGCAGTTACGACAGCTCCTATGGCTACACCTTC. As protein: CASSYDSSYGYTF.

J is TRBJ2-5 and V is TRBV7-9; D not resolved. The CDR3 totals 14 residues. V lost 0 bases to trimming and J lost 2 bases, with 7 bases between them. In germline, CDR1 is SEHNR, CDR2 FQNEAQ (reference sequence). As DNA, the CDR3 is TGTGCCAGCAGCTTAGCGACTCTACAAGAGACCCAGTACTTC. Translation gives CASSLATLQETQYF.

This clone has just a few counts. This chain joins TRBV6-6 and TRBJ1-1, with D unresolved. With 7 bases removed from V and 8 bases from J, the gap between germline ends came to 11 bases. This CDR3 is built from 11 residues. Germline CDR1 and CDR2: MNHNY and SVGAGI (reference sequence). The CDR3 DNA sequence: TGTGCCAGCATACTAGTTCCCGAAGCTTTCTTT. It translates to CASILVPEAFF.

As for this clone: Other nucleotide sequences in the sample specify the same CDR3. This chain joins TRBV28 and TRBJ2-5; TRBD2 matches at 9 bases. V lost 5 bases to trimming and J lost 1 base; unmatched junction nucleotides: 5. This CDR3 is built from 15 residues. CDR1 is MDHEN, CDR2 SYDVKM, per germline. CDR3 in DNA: TGTGCCAGCAGTAGGAGCGGGGGGACCCAAGAGACCCAGTACTTC. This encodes CASSRSGGTQETQYF.